Listed below are T cell receptor beta chains from one sample, sequenced in a study of neurological immune-mediated disorders. MiXCR, run by TCRdb on the 5' RACE reads, gives a single entry per CDR3 protein. Of about 74,000 distinct CDR3 sequences in the sample, roughly 5.6% were seen once. The sequenced material came from PBMCs. The receptors stem from a man aged 18 to 30 with multiple sclerosis. Each CDR3 is given without its conserved first and last residue.

CDR3 protein: ASSLARARTDTQY
V gene: TRBV7-2
J gene: TRBJ2-3

CDR3 protein: SARLTGTNTEAF
V gene: TRBV20-1
J gene: TRBJ1-1

CDR3 protein: ASTSGEGGTGELF
V gene: TRBV27
J gene: TRBJ2-2

CDR3 protein: ASSLTLPGAEQY
V gene: TRBV12-3/TRBV12-4
J gene: TRBJ2-7

CDR3 protein: SASRGPGDGYT
V gene: TRBV20-1
J gene: TRBJ1-2

CDR3 protein: ASSPGRLNTEAF
V gene: TRBV11-3
J gene: TRBJ1-1

CDR3 protein: ASSFQSIYTEAF
V gene: TRBV12-3/TRBV12-4
J gene: TRBJ1-1

CDR3 protein: SAVPTRAYAKNIQY
V gene: TRBV20-1
J gene: TRBJ2-4

CDR3 protein: ASSLSWTSRYNEQF
V gene: TRBV5-1
J gene: TRBJ2-1

CDR3 protein: ASSPRTGPYSNQPQN
V gene: TRBV12-3/TRBV12-4
J gene: TRBJ1-5

CDR3 protein: ASSFRGPTGELF
V gene: TRBV13
J gene: TRBJ2-2

CDR3 protein: ATVDGDGSREQY
V gene: TRBV10-3
J gene: TRBJ2-7

CDR3 protein: SARSQGSNQPQH
V gene: TRBV20-1
J gene: TRBJ1-5

CDR3 protein: ASSLLQPQN
V gene: TRBV5-4
J gene: TRBJ1-5

CDR3 protein: SAKNPRGEQF
V gene: TRBV20-1
J gene: TRBJ2-1

CDR3 protein: ASSDTPGRRSSYEQY
V gene: TRBV6-6
J gene: TRBJ2-7

CDR3 protein: AISQTGDHEAF
V gene: TRBV10-3
J gene: TRBJ1-1

CDR3 protein: ASSPPLGPATNEKLF
V gene: TRBV7-6
J gene: TRBJ1-4

CDR3 protein: ASSHSTDTQY
V gene: TRBV5-1
J gene: TRBJ2-3

CDR3 protein: ASRSPGQVLSQY
V gene: TRBV6-5
J gene: TRBJ2-5

CDR3 protein: ASSVGVTSGFSGANEQY
V gene: TRBV9
J gene: TRBJ2-7

CDR3 protein: ASSLVPDTQY
V gene: TRBV7-6
J gene: TRBJ2-3

CDR3 protein: ASTPSGQGAREQY
V gene: TRBV5-1
J gene: TRBJ2-7

CDR3 protein: AAGVELSPLN
V gene: TRBV25-1
J gene: TRBJ1-6

CDR3 protein: RAHPGGPTDTQY
V gene: TRBV20-1
J gene: TRBJ2-3

CDR3 protein: ASSFRVDTEAF
V gene: TRBV5-1
J gene: TRBJ1-1

CDR3 protein: ASRLQGEVNTEAF
V gene: TRBV5-1
J gene: TRBJ1-1

CDR3 protein: SARVEGRWNTEAF
V gene: TRBV20-1
J gene: TRBJ1-1